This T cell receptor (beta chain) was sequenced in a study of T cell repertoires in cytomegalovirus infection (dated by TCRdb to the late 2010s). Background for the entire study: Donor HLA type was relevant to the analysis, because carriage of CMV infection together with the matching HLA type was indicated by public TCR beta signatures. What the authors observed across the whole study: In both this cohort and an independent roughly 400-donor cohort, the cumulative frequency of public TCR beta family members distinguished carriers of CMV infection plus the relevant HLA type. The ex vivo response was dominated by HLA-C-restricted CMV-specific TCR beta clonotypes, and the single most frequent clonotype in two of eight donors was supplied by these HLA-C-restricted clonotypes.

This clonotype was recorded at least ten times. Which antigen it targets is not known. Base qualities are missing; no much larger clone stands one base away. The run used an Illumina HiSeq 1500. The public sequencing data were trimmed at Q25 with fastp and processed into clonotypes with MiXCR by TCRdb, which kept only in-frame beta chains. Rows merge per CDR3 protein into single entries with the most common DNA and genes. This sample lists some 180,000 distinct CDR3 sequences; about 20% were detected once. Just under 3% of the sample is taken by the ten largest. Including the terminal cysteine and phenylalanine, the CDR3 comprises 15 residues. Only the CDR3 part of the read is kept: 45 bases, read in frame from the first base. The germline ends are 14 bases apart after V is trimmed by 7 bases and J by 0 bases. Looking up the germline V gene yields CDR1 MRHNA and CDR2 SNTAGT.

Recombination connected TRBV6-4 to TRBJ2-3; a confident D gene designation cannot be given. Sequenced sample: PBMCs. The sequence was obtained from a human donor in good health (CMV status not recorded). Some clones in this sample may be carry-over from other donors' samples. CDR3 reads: CASNLNPGSTDTQYF. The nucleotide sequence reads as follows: TGTGCCAGCAATCTTAATCCCGGAAGCACAGATACGCAGTATTTT.